A single sample gave rise to the 30 T cell receptor beta chains below, sequenced in a study of T cell changes during pregnancy in multiple sclerosis (dated by TCRdb to the late 2010s). The method behind the library was the immunoSEQ multiplex PCR assay. The table comes from immuneACCESS by way of TCRdb, which keeps in-frame sequences with V and J called. Part of the clones is missing from these tables; in studies checked, under half for an unresolved V gene and the rest for unknown reasons. The sample table shows 25,000 to 30,000 clones, and around 85% are seen once. 6.5% to 8.5% of the sample is in the top ten clones. Sequences were derived from CD8+ T cells from peripheral blood mononuclear cells, sampled after pregnancy. All receptors derive from a female donor with multiple sclerosis, enrolled in a pregnancy study.

The gene calls are TRBV6-1 and TRBJ1-2; weak D call: TRBD1 (6 bases). The germline V gene encodes CDR1 MNHNS and CDR2 SASEGT. This CDR3 is 12 amino acids long. Deletions cut 3 bases from V and 8 bases from J, with 10 bases between. The CDR3 spells CASSDSGVGYTF. The DNA of the CDR3 is TGTGCCAGCAGTGATTCAGGGGTCGGCTACACCTTC.

This chain connects TRBV4-3 to TRBJ2-3, with 8 positions matching TRBD1. V was clipped by 0 bases and J by 4 bases; unmatched bases: 6. The CDR3 has 16 residues. CDR1 is LGHNA and CDR2 is YSLEER in the germline V gene. CDR3: CASSQDRGLGADTQYF. The CDR3 coding sequence is TGCGCCAGCAGCCAAGACAGGGGGCTAGGGGCAGATACGCAGTATTTT.

V usage is TRBV5-5 and J usage is TRBJ2-7; possibly TRBD1 for D (6 bases). Trimming removed 2 bases at V and 4 bases at J, with 7 bases between. CDR1 SGHKS and CDR2 YYEKEE come from the germline V gene (reference sequence). The CDR3 loop spans 12 amino acids. The CDR3 bases are TGTGCCAGCAGCTTAACAGGGTACGAGCAGTACTTC. It codes for CASSLTGYEQYF.

This chain uses TRBV9 with TRBJ2-7, with D possibly being TRBD2 (5 bases). From germline, CDR1 is SGDLS and CDR2 YYNGEE. This CDR3 has 13 residues. V was cut by 3 bases and J by 7 bases, with 14 bases left in between. As DNA, the CDR3 is TGTGCCAGCAGCGGAGGACTTCTCGAAGAGCAGTACTTC. Its protein is CASSGGLLEEQYF.

The chain carries TRBV6-1 and TRBJ2-7, with a weak D call TRBD1 (6 bases). Germline CDR1 reads MNHNS; CDR2 reads SASEGT. The CDR3 is made up of 12 amino acids. Deletions cut 8 bases from V and 4 bases from J, with 12 bases between. CDR3 sequence: CASRQERYEQYF. The DNA for the CDR3 is TGTGCCAGCCGACAGGAGAGATACGAGCAGTACTTC.

The table lists this clone with a few counts. The rearrangement uses TRBV4-3 and TRBJ1-1, with D uncertain. Germline V gives CDR1 LGHNA, CDR2 YSLEER. The V end lost 0 bases, the J end lost 1 base, and 9 bases lay between the germline ends. The CDR3 is 15 residues long. The CDR3 DNA reads TGCGCCAGCAGCCAAGATCGGAGTACGAACACTGAAGCTTTCTTT. Its translation: CASSQDRSTNTEAFF.

The CDR3 region is CAWSVQGPEAFF. The CDR3 nucleotides are TGTGCCTGGAGTGTACAGGGTCCTGAAGCTTTCTTT. The chain carries TRBV30 and TRBJ1-1, with a possible D match to TRBD1 (6 bases). V shed 0 bases and J shed 6 bases, with 8 bases lying between them. This CDR3 is built from 12 residues. The germline CDR1 and CDR2 sequences are GTSNPN and SVGIG (reference sequence).

The J gene is TRBJ1-4, the V gene TRBV6-6; D is unclear. The CDR3 covers 15 residues. The germline V gene has CDR1 MNHNY and CDR2 SVGAGI (reference sequence). Trimming cost V 5 bases and J 2 bases, with 12 bases left between them. The CDR3: CASSTRQVTNEKLFF. The CDR3 DNA reads as TGTGCCAGCAGTACCCGGCAGGTGACTAATGAAAAACTGTTTTTT.

The chain is built from TRBV7-8 and TRBJ1-2; 7 bases align to TRBD1. V lost 7 bases, J lost 2 bases, and 13 bases stayed unmatched. CDR1 and CDR2 from the germline V gene are SGHVS and FQNEAQ. This CDR3 is 16 amino acids long. The CDR3 sequence: CASTYRGGFYNYGYTF. The CDR3 nucleotides are TGTGCCAGCACCTACAGGGGAGGATTTTACAACTATGGCTACACCTTC.

The chain couples TRBV7-6 to TRBJ1-2; 7 bases map to TRBD1. The germline CDR1 and CDR2 sequences are SGHVS and FNYEAQ. The V segment lost 3 bases and the J segment 4 bases; nucleotides outside the gene matches: 11. This CDR3 has 16 amino acids. The CDR3 bases are TGTGCCAGCAGCTTCTCGGGGGACAGAGGGACCTATGGCTACACCTTC. It specifies CASSFSGDRGTYGYTF. Using reference TRBV7-6 and TRBJ1-2 for the parts outside the CDR3, the full variable domain is GAGVSQSPRYKVTKRGQDVALRCDPISGHVSLYWYRQALGQGPEFLTYFNYEAQQDKSGLPNDRFSAERPEGSISTLTIQRTEQRDSAMYRCASSFSGDRGTYGYTFGSGTRLTVV.

This chain links TRBV28 with TRBJ2-6; no firm D call. This CDR3 is 13 amino acids long. V was shortened by 6 bases and J by 0 bases, with 3 bases between the two germline ends. Germline CDR1 reads MDHEN; CDR2 reads SYDVKM. In DNA form, the CDR3 reads TGTGCCAGCAGCCTCTCTGGGGCCAACGTCCTGACTTTC. Translating gives CASSLSGANVLTF.

The genes are TRBV30 and TRBJ2-1, with 12 bases matching TRBD2. The CDR3 consists of 14 residues. Germline V gene sequence: CDR1 GTSNPN, CDR2 SVGIG (reference sequence). V shed 5 bases, J shed 10 bases, and the junction held 9 bases outside the gene matches. The CDR3 DNA is TGTGCCTGGGCCCCAGGACTAGCGGGGTTAGAGCAGTTCTTC. Protein product: CAWAPGLAGLEQFF. Supplemented by reference TRBV30 and TRBJ2-1, the full variable domain reads SQTIHQWPATLVQPVGSPLSLECTVEGTSNPNLYWYRQAAGRGLQLLFYSVGIGQISSEVPQNLSASRPQDRQFILSSKKLLLSDSGFYLCAWAPGLAGLEQFFGPGTRLTVL.

The rearrangement uses TRBV9 and TRBJ2-5; 9 nucleotides agree with TRBD1. Trimming cost V 2 bases and J 4 bases; bases outside gene matches: 6. This CDR3 spans 15 amino acids. Germline V lookup: CDR1 SGDLS, CDR2 YYNGEE. CDR3 bases: TGTGCCAGCAGCGTTTACAGGGGGCAGAGAGAGACCCAGTACTTC. Residues: CASSVYRGQRETQYF.

The chain is built from TRBV23-1 and TRBJ1-1; TRBD1 matches at 10 bases. TRBV23-1 qualifies as an ORF whose function is uncertain. V trimming: 0 bases; J trimming: 4 bases; junction bases outside the gene matches: 14. CDR3 size: 19 residues. The CDR3 region has the DNA TGCGCCAGCAGTCAATCGTCTACTCGACAGGGGGCGCCGAGCACTGAAGCTTTCTTT. This translates into CASSQSSTRQGAPSTEAFF.

This chain connects TRBV4-1 to TRBJ1-2; D possibly corresponds to TRBD1 (6 bases). The CDR3 extends over 14 amino acids. Germline V lookup: CDR1 MGHRA, CDR2 YSYEKL. The ends were cut back, 0 bases at V and 6 bases at J, with 11 bases in the middle. CDR3 in amino acids: CASSQETRGNGYTF. CDR3 DNA sequence: TGCGCCAGCAGCCAAGAAACCAGGGGCAATGGCTACACCTTC.

This rearrangement joins TRBV7-6 to TRBJ1-6, with a tentative D call TRBD1 (6 bases). Germline V gene data show CDR1 as SGHVS and CDR2 as FNYEAQ. The V and J ends lost 5 bases and 2 bases respectively, with 22 bases between them. The CDR3 consists of 19 residues. The CDR3 loop reads CASSPLAGASAAYNSPLHF. CDR3 nucleotides: TGTGCCAGCAGCCCCCTTGCAGGGGCTTCTGCCGCCTATAATTCACCCCTCCACTTT.

The V call is TRBV5-1, the J call TRBJ2-1; D gene ambiguous. Per the germline V gene, CDR1 is SGHRS and CDR2 is YFSETQ. CDR3 length equals 15 residues. Trimming left V 1 base short and J 3 bases short, with 11 bases between. CDR3 in amino acids: CASSLLADLYNEQFF. The CDR3 coding sequence is TGCGCCAGCAGCTTGCTGGCGGATCTCTACAATGAGCAGTTCTTC.

The V gene is TRBV11-1, the J gene TRBJ2-2; D is possibly TRBD1 (6 bases). The CDR3 consists of 15 residues. Trimming shortened V by 4 bases and J by 2 bases, and 11 bases separated the two germline ends. Per the germline V gene, CDR1 is SGHAT and CDR2 is FQDESV (reference sequence). In DNA, the CDR3 is TGTGCCAGCAGCTCACGGACAGCTAACACCGGGGAGCTGTTTTTT. It yields the protein CASSSRTANTGELFF.

This clone appeared once. The chain uses TRBV5-6 and TRBJ1-1, with TRBD1 as a possible D gene (6 bases). V shed 0 bases and J shed 0 bases, with 18 bases lying between them. CDR3 length: 18 residues. Looked up from germline, CDR1 is SGHDT and CDR2 is YYEEEE. The CDR3 bases are TGTGCCAGCAGCTTGGGTTACAGGGATACGACTTTGAACACTGAAGCTTTCTTT. This translates into CASSLGYRDTTLNTEAFF.

V gene TRBV2 combines with J gene TRBJ2-5; no firm D call. The CDR3 is 10 residues long. The germline CDR1 and CDR2 sequences are SNHLY and FYNNEI. V lost 4 bases and J lost 14, with 11 bases in between. In DNA, the CDR3 is TGTGCCAGCAGTGTCGGGTCCTCATACTTC. As protein: CASSVGSSYF.

The chain carries TRBV19 and TRBJ2-3; possibly TRBD2 for D (5 bases). The CDR3 consists of 18 residues. V lost 3 bases to trimming and J lost 1 base, with 20 bases between them. CDR1 and CDR2 (germline): LNHDA, SQIVND (reference sequence). CDR3 sequence: CASSMGLAGEAGTDTQYF. CDR3 in DNA: TGTGCCAGTAGTATGGGCTTAGCCGGGGAAGCGGGCACAGATACGCAGTATTTT.

The V call is TRBV5-4, the J call TRBJ2-1; TRBD2 agrees at 10 bases. CDR1 and CDR2 from the germline V gene are SGHNT and YYREEE (reference sequence). The CDR3 consists of 15 residues. V lost 1 base to trimming and J lost 6 bases; unmatched junction nucleotides: 4. The CDR3 region is CASSLPAGGINEQFF. The DNA of the CDR3 is TGTGCCAGCAGCTTGCCAGCGGGGGGGATCAATGAGCAGTTCTTC.

V is TRBV10-1 and J is TRBJ2-2; the D is unclear. CDR1 is WNHNN and CDR2 is SYGVQD in the germline V gene (reference sequence). V was shortened by 0 bases and J by 5 bases, with 7 bases between the two germline ends. The CDR3 loop spans 14 amino acids. The DNA of the CDR3 is TGCGCCAGCAGTGAGTCATACGAGACCGGGGAGCTGTTTTTT. Translated: CASSESYETGELFF.

This sequence joins TRBV5-1 and TRBJ2-7; TRBD1 is a possible D gene (6 bases). The length of the CDR3 is 16 residues. Germline assignment: CDR1 SGHRS and CDR2 YFSETQ. V lost 3 bases and J lost 2, with 18 bases in between. This CDR3 is CASSSPALTGTYEQYF. Here the CDR3 DNA reads TGCGCCAGCAGCTCGCCGGCCCTGACAGGAACCTACGAGCAGTACTTC.

The rearrangement uses TRBV18 and TRBJ1-3; TRBD1 is a possible D gene (6 bases). This CDR3 is built from 15 residues. Trimming cost V 1 base and J 4 bases, with 11 bases left between them. The V gene's germline CDR1 is KGHSH and CDR2 LQKENI. The CDR3 bases are TGTGCCAGCTCACCACTGGCCAGGGGCGGAAACACCATATATTTT. Encoded protein: CASSPLARGGNTIYF.

This rearrangement joins TRBV7-9 to TRBJ1-1; unclear D gene. Trimming stripped 5 bases from V and 5 bases from J, with 15 bases between. CDR1 is SEHNR and CDR2 is FQNEAQ in the germline V gene (reference sequence). This CDR3 is 14 amino acids long. In nucleotides, the CDR3 is TGTGCCAGCAGCCCGCCGGATTGGCGGACTGAAGCTTTCTTT. The encoded protein is CASSPPDWRTEAFF.

The chain is built from TRBV19 and TRBJ2-1; 11 nucleotides align to TRBD2. Germline V lookup: CDR1 LNHDA, CDR2 SQIVND (reference sequence). V dropped 7 bases and J dropped 7; count of bases not matched to a gene: 9. This CDR3 contains 15 residues. For the CDR3, the DNA is TGTGCCAGTAAATGGCCTAGCGGGGGGATAAATGAGCAGTTCTTC. It encodes CASKWPSGGINEQFF.

In this sample, this clone turned up once. The chain links TRBV4-3 to TRBJ2-7; the match to TRBD2 covers 9 bases. This CDR3 has 15 residues. The V gene's germline CDR1 is LGHNA and CDR2 YSLEER. Unmatched junction bases numbered 5, after V lost 3 bases and J lost 2 bases. The chain's CDR3 is CASSQVLAGTYEQYF. The CDR3 DNA is TGCGCCAGCAGCCAGGTCCTAGCGGGGACCTACGAGCAGTACTTC.

The chain carries TRBV29-1 and TRBJ2-7, with 9 nucleotides matching TRBD1. Germline V lookup: CDR1 SQVTM, CDR2 ANQGSEA. The CDR3 spans 15 residues. The V gene end was trimmed by 2 bases and the J gene end by 3 bases; junction bases not matched to a gene: 8. This CDR3 reads CSVERRDRDDYEQYF. Here the CDR3 DNA reads TGCAGCGTTGAACGCCGGGACAGGGACGACTACGAGCAGTACTTC.

The CDR3 DNA follows: TGTGCCAGCTCACCACCGGACAGGGGTGGCATGAACACTGAAGCTTTCTTT. It yields the protein CASSPPDRGGMNTEAFF. V and J are TRBV18 and TRBJ1-1; 9 nucleotides agree with TRBD1. Per germline, CDR1 KGHSH and CDR2 LQKENI. The V gene end was trimmed by 0 bases and the J gene end by 0 bases; junction bases not matched to a gene: 5. The CDR3 covers 17 residues. The full variable domain, rest sourced from reference TRBV18 and TRBJ1-1, is NAGVMQNPRHLVRRRGQEARLRCSPMKGHSHVYWYRQLPEEGLKFMVYLQKENIIDESGMPKERFSAEFPKEGPSILRIQQVVRGDSAAYFCASSPPDRGGMNTEAFFGQGTRLTVV.